This is a list of T cell receptor beta chains from one sample in a study of T-cell reconstitution after alpha-beta-depleted transplantation in children. TCRdb independently ran MiXCR on the PCR reads; one entry per CDR3 protein. The sample consists of more than 550,000 distinct CDR3 sequences, more than 9% of them appearing once. The sequencing here drew on PBMCs from the stem cell graft donor, taken from the stem cell graft. Receptor source: a human donor who donated a stem cell graft to a child with acute myeloid leukemia. Each CDR3 is given with its conserved first and last residue. D genes are given only for firm matches. Not all rows give a size; the values are once, few, many and, for expanded clones, a class.

clone_size,d_call,j_call,v_call,cdr3_aa,cdr3_nt
few,TRBD1,TRBJ1-5,TRBV12-3/TRBV12-4,CASSWGEGALRQPQHF,TGTGCCAGCAGTTGGGGGGAGGGGGCGTTACGTCAGCCCCAGCATTTT
-,TRBD1,TRBJ1-2,TRBV30,CAWSLETGAGYTF,TGTGCCTGGAGTTTAGAGACAGGGGCTGGCTACACCTTC
once,TRBD2,TRBJ2-3,TRBV7-3,CASSSYETSGSTDTQYF,TGTGCCAGCAGCTCCTACGAGACTAGCGGAAGCACAGATACGCAGTATTTT
few,-,TRBJ2-3,TRBV9,CASSVGPQDLTDTQYF,TGTGCCAGCAGCGTAGGCCCACAGGATCTCACAGATACGCAGTATTTT
many,TRBD1,TRBJ2-1,TRBV28,CAIGGTGASEQFF,TGTGCAATCGGGGGGACAGGGGCGAGTGAGCAGTTCTTC
-,TRBD2,TRBJ2-1,TRBV12-3/TRBV12-4,CASSLAPAGGIYEQFF,TGTGCCAGCAGTTTAGCGCCGGCGGGAGGGATCTATGAGCAGTTCTTC
once,TRBD2,TRBJ2-1,TRBV20-1,CSARAGGTSGTSSYNERFF,TGCAGTGCTAGAGCGGGAGGGACTAGCGGGACGAGCTCCTACAATGAGCGGTTCTTC
-,TRBD1,TRBJ1-1,TRBV6-2/TRBV6-3,CASSSWDRVTEAFF,TGTGCCAGCAGTTCCTGGGACAGGGTCACTGAAGCTTTCTTT
-,-,TRBJ2-5,TRBV7-8,CASSLNLLETQYF,TGTGCCAGCAGCTTAAATCTACTGGAGACCCAGTACTTC
few,-,TRBJ2-7,TRBV20-1,CSAEVVSYEQYF,TGCAGTGCGGAGGTAGTCTCCTACGAGCAGTACTTC
few,-,TRBJ1-5,TRBV12-3/TRBV12-4,CASSSPPGQPQHF,TGTGCCAGCAGTTCGCCCCCGGGTCAGCCCCAGCATTTT
few,-,TRBJ1-6,TRBV6-6,CASSKTVPLHF,TGTGCCAGCAGCAAAACGGTGCCCCTCCACTTT
many,-,TRBJ2-3,TRBV7-2,CASSLDTDTQYF,TGTGCCAGCAGCTTAGACACAGATACGCAGTATTTT
many,-,TRBJ1-2,TRBV7-2,CASSLGTRVDGSYTF,TGTGCCAGCAGCTTGGGGACAAGAGTTGACGGATCCTACACCTTC
-,TRBD1,TRBJ2-1,TRBV11-3,CASSPRKGAGNEQFF,TGTGCCAGCAGTCCACGGAAGGGGGCAGGGAATGAGCAGTTCTTC
-,-,TRBJ2-1,TRBV29-1,CSVAGWNEQFF,TGCAGCGTTGCTGGGTGGAATGAGCAGTTCTTC
many,-,TRBJ2-3,TRBV20-1,CSVVSGASTDTQYF,TGCAGTGTTGTTAGCGGTGCTAGCACAGATACGCAGTATTTT
-,-,TRBJ2-5,TRBV20-1,CSATRTGVDATQYF,TGCAGTGCTACCCGGACTGGTGTGGATGCGACCCAGTACTTC
-,-,TRBJ2-5,TRBV9,CASSAPSLGAMETQYF,TGTGCCAGCAGCGCGCCTTCTTTGGGGGCGATGGAGACCCAGTACTTC
many,-,TRBJ1-5,TRBV15,CATTQDRRSNQPQHF,TGTGCCACCACCCAAGACAGGAGGAGCAATCAGCCCCAGCATTTT
many,-,TRBJ2-7,TRBV2,CATKDYYEQYF,TGTGCCACCAAAGACTACTACGAGCAGTACTTC
-,TRBD2,TRBJ2-7,TRBV6-2/TRBV6-3,CASSSGLAVNYEQYF,TGTGCCAGCAGTTCGGGACTAGCGGTAAACTACGAGCAGTACTTC
once,TRBD2,TRBJ2-7,TRBV4-3,CASSRALAGASSYEQYF,TGCGCCAGCAGCCGAGCATTAGCGGGCGCTAGCTCCTACGAGCAGTACTTC
few,-,TRBJ1-5,TRBV21-1,CASSTPGRISNQPQHF,TGTGCCAGCAGCACCCCAGGGAGAATCAGCAATCAGCCCCAGCATTTT
-,-,TRBJ1-1,TRBV20-1,CSAPGGVNTEAFF,TGCAGTGCTCCAGGAGGGGTGAACACTGAAGCTTTCTTT
many,TRBD2,TRBJ2-7,TRBV20-1,CSATREGLYEQYF,TGCAGTGCGACGCGGGAGGGCCTCTACGAGCAGTACTTC
few,TRBD2,TRBJ2-1,TRBV7-9,CASSWGTSGIGGIYEQFF,TGTGCCAGCAGCTGGGGGACTAGCGGGATAGGGGGAATATATGAGCAGTTCTTC
many,TRBD2,TRBJ2-1,TRBV5-1,CASSLGLAGTLGEQFF,TGCGCCAGCAGCTTGGGTCTAGCGGGAACGCTGGGTGAGCAGTTCTTC
many,-,TRBJ1-1,TRBV20-1,CSARGRTENTEAFF,TGCAGTGCTAGGGGGCGGACAGAGAACACTGAAGCTTTCTTT
few,-,TRBJ1-1,TRBV7-2,CASSGYRLNTEAFF,TGTGCCAGCAGCGGATACAGGCTGAACACTGAAGCTTTCTTT
-,-,TRBJ1-2,TRBV20-1,CNAVGGRQDYGYTF,TGCAATGCCGTAGGGGGTCGGCAGGATTATGGCTACACCTTC
-,TRBD1,TRBJ2-3,TRBV5-1,CASSLGETGLLMEPQYF,TGCGCCAGCAGCTTGGGGGAGACAGGGCTTTTGATGGAGCCGCAGTATTTT
few,-,TRBJ2-7,TRBV6-5,CASSTWGGMYF,TGTGCCAGCAGTACCTGGGGGGGCATGTACTTC
few,-,TRBJ1-2,TRBV20-1,CSARGSREGGYTF,TGCAGTGCTAGGGGGAGCAGGGAAGGTGGCTACACCTTC
many,TRBD1,TRBJ2-7,TRBV5-4,CASSIGQGTYWIFSYEQYF,TGTGCCAGCAGCATCGGACAGGGGACGTATTGGATTTTCTCCTACGAGCAGTACTTC
-,-,TRBJ2-3,TRBV30,CAWISTAPIDQDTQYF,TGTGCCTGGATCTCAACGGCCCCTATAGACCAGGATACGCAGTATTTT
many,-,TRBJ1-6,TRBV5-1,CASSLVGQGSPLHF,TGCGCCAGCAGCTTGGTTGGACAAGGATCACCCCTCCACTTT
-,TRBD2,TRBJ2-3,TRBV6-1,CASRRGLAGVTDTQYF,TGTGCCAGCAGGCGAGGACTAGCGGGAGTCACAGATACGCAGTATTTT
few,TRBD1,TRBJ2-5,TRBV20-1,CSASSGGSYQETQYF,TGCAGTGCTAGTTCAGGGGGCTCGTACCAAGAGACCCAGTACTTC
-,TRBD2,TRBJ2-1,TRBV27,CASSPRGGLVYNEQFF,TGTGCCAGCAGTCCCCGAGGGGGACTAGTCTACAATGAGCAGTTCTTC
many,-,TRBJ2-7,TRBV7-2,CASSLVQGRNEQYF,TGTGCCAGCAGCTTAGTGCAGGGGAGGAACGAGCAGTACTTC
few,TRBD2,TRBJ2-2,TRBV4-2,CASSQTQILAGGFAGELFF,TGTGCCAGCAGCCAAACCCAAATACTAGCGGGAGGTTTCGCCGGGGAGCTGTTTTTT